This T cell receptor (beta chain) emerged from a study of cytomegalovirus exposure and HLA in healthy donors. Whole-study findings and limits: Most TCRs appeared rarely, but some public TCRs recurred in many donors. One variant, a missense change in DCLRE1C, was linked in a later analysis to TCR beta V- and J-gene trimming.

The PCR used 60 Vbeta and 13 Jbeta primers. The table came from immunoSEQ multiplex PCR; TCRdb's copy has only in-frame clones and leaves some out. The sample consists of 150,000 to 200,000 clones, roughly 82% of them appearing once. This clone has only one observation. Its antigen is currently unknown. J was trimmed by 7 bases and V by 4 bases; bases with no gene match: 15. The CDR3 has 17 amino acids. Germline V gene lookup returns CDR1 SGHRS and CDR2 YFSETQ. The sequence was collected from a man aged 35 to 55 in good health and CMV-seronegative. The sequencing sample was made of PBMCs. The chain recombines TRBV5-1 with TRBJ2-3, with TRBD1 matching 10 bases. The CDR3 loop reads CASSPNPGQGYRNTQYF. DNA of the CDR3: TGCGCCAGCAGCCCAAACCCGGGACAGGGGTATCGAAATACGCAGTATTTT. The full variable domain, in which reference TRBV5-1 and TRBJ2-3 provide the parts outside the CDR3, is KAGVTQTPRYLIKTRGQQVTLSCSPISGHRSVSWYQQTPGQGLQFLFEYFSETQRNKGNFPGRFSGRQFSNSRSEMNVSTLELGDSALYLCASSPNPGQGYRNTQYFGPGTRLTVL.